The present T cell receptor (beta chain) was sequenced within a study of T cell clonality in common variable immunodeficiency. Study conclusions and caveats: Reportedly, TCR beta sequences from common variable immunodeficiency showed fewer deletions and N-nucleotide insertions.

This CDR3 contains 15 residues. Trimming took 1 base from V and 4 from J, leaving 10 bases between them. Looked up from germline, CDR1 is SNHLY and CDR2 is FYNNEI. CVID and control samples used equivalent genomic DNA input. TCRdb keeps only in-frame clones here, not all; method: immunoSEQ multiplex PCR. The table lists under 3,000 clones, with no singletons. By sample fraction, this clone is medium-sized. What it binds is unknown. The read gets to within 3 residues of the CDR3 end, and the germline J gene fills in the rest. The receptor's source is a human donor with common variable immunodeficiency. V is TRBV2 and J is TRBJ2-2; a possible D gene is TRBD2 (5 bases). Input material: peripheral blood mononuclear cells. CDR3 loop: CASSEGRGFTGELFF. The sequenced CDR3 bases are TGTGCCAGCAGTGAAGGTCGAGGGTTCACCGGGGAG.